Sequencing of this T cell receptor (beta chain) was carried out in a study of cytomegalovirus exposure and HLA in healthy donors. For this clone: Its antigen is not identified.

The CDR3 length is 13 residues. The ends were cut back, 0 bases at V and 4 bases at J, with 7 bases in the middle. CDR1 is GTSNPN and CDR2 is SVGIG in the germline V gene (reference sequence). The study, taken as a whole, reports: According to an earlier analysis, most TCR beta V segments yielded productive rearrangements about 87% or about 30% of the time. Prediction of most subjects' HLA-A and HLA-B alleles by TCR beta sequences was reportedly accurate.

13 Jbeta primers and 60 Vbeta primers were used for the PCR. The authors' processing: Unique TCR beta chains totaled some 81 million in a later count, with around 10 million of them shared. Generated by immunoSEQ multiplex PCR, the TCRdb table keeps only in-frame clones and is missing some. From that table come the V and J calls and clone size; the DNA was used to work out D and trimming. The sample shows about 160,000 clones, 86% of them seen only once. Source material: PBMCs. This clonotype originated in a woman between 18 and 30 years old in good health and CMV-seronegative. The rearrangement uses TRBV30 and TRBJ2-1; no clear D gene. For the CDR3, the DNA is TGTGCCTGGAGTGTGTCTTTATACAATGAGCAGTTCTTC. Amino acid sequence: CAWSVSLYNEQFF.